Listed below are T cell receptor beta chains from one sample, sequenced in a study of blood T cell repertoires in COVID-19. The protocol was immunoSEQ multiplex PCR, while the TCRdb copy is restricted to in-frame clones and leaves out a portion. The table has some 220,000 clones, around 89% seen once. Material for sequencing was PBMCs or T cells enriched from blood (not recorded which). These receptors all come from a woman between 18 and 29 years old in a cohort exposed to, infected with or recovered from COVID-19 (not recorded which). CDR3s include the opening cysteine and the closing phenylalanine or tryptophan. Each record gives: CDR3 protein, CDR3 DNA, V gene, clone size, J gene, D gene. D genes are given only for firm matches. Clone size appears in some rows only: once, few, many, or a class for an expanded clone.

CASSPGSSTYEQYF | TGTGCCAGCAGCCCAGGGTCTTCGACGTACGAGCAGTACTTC | TRBV7-3 | . | TRBJ2-7 | .
CASSLRTGTSGRETQYF | TGTGCCAGCAGCCTTAGGACCGGGACTAGCGGGCGTGAGACCCAGTACTTC | TRBV14 | . | TRBJ2-5 | TRBD2
CASSFPTSGRRDEQFF | TGTGCCAGCAGCTTCCCTACTAGCGGGAGGCGCGATGAGCAGTTCTTC | TRBV7-9 | . | TRBJ2-1 | TRBD2
CASSYFGGGEAFF | TGTGCCAGCAGTTACTTTGGGGGGGGTGAAGCTTTCTTT | TRBV6-2/TRBV6-3 | . | TRBJ1-1 | .
CASSFTRTGMGYTF | TGTGCCAGCAGCTTTACCCGGACAGGGATGGGCTACACCTTC | TRBV7-2 | . | TRBJ1-2 | TRBD1
CASTRTGVQPQHF | TGTGCCAGCACCAGGACAGGGGTTCAGCCCCAGCATTTT | TRBV12-3/TRBV12-4 | . | TRBJ1-5 | TRBD1
CASSLDQGQPQHF | TGTGCCAGCAGCTTGGACCAGGGCCAGCCCCAGCATTTT | TRBV5-4 | . | TRBJ1-5 | .
CATGMTGDGQPQHF | TGTGCCACCGGAATGACAGGGGACGGACAGCCCCAGCATTTT | TRBV24-1 | . | TRBJ1-5 | TRBD1
CATSRGQGTGELFF | TGTGCCACCAGCAGGGGACAGGGGACCGGGGAGCTGTTTTTT | TRBV15 | once | TRBJ2-2 | TRBD1
CASSHRQGPHETQYF | TGTGCCAGCAGCCACAGACAGGGCCCCCATGAGACCCAGTACTTC | TRBV28 | once | TRBJ2-5 | TRBD1
CASSLERSGGVEQYF | TGTGCCAGCAGCTTAGAACGCTCGGGAGGAGTCGAGCAGTACTTC | TRBV7-8 | . | TRBJ2-7 | TRBD2
CASSQGQGLAVQETQYF | TGTGCCAGCAGCCAAGGACAAGGACTAGCGGTACAAGAGACCCAGTACTTC | TRBV4-2 | . | TRBJ2-5 | TRBD2
CASSLPLGRGQGTEAFF | TGTGCCAGCAGCCTCCCCCTGGGTCGGGGACAGGGGACTGAAGCTTTCTTT | TRBV3-1/TRBV3-2 | . | TRBJ1-1 | TRBD1
CASSELGARETQYF | TGTGCCAGCAGTGAATTGGGGGCTCGGGAGACCCAGTACTTC | TRBV6-1 | once | TRBJ2-5 | .
CASSLSQDRGSSYNSPLHF | TGCGCCAGCAGCCTTAGCCAGGACAGGGGCAGCTCCTATAATTCACCCCTCCACTTT | TRBV5-1 | . | TRBJ1-6 | TRBD1
CASTPLGENSPLHF | TGTGCCAGCACCCCCCTCGGGGAAAATTCACCCCTCCACTTT | TRBV28 | . | TRBJ1-6 | .
CASSLPPLGETQYF | TGTGCCAGCAGCTTACCCCCCCTCGGGGAGACCCAGTACTTC | TRBV11-2 | . | TRBJ2-5 | .
CASSESLREQYF | TGTGCCAGCAGTGAATCTCTACGAGAGCAGTACTTC | TRBV2 | . | TRBJ2-7 | .
CASSPGQQPQKLFF | TGCGCCAGCAGCCCGGGACAACAACCTCAAAAACTGTTTTTT | TRBV10-2 | . | TRBJ1-4 | .
CASSLAESLGTKSSYEQYF | TGTGCCAGCAGCTTAGCGGAAAGTCTAGGCACTAAAAGCTCCTACGAGCAGTACTTC | TRBV7-9 | . | TRBJ2-7 | .
CASSSLAGGPEYF | TGTGCCAGCAGCTCACTAGCGGGAGGGCCAGAATACTTC | TRBV7-6 | . | TRBJ2-5 | TRBD2
CASSPTGTGKNGEQYF | TGTGCCAGCAGCCCGACAGGGACAGGGAAGAATGGTGAGCAGTACTTC | TRBV13 | . | TRBJ2-7 | TRBD1
CASSARTETNYEQYF | TGTGCCAGCAGCGCTCGGACAGAGACAAACTACGAGCAGTACTTC | TRBV2 | . | TRBJ2-7 | .
CASSLSPSGNQETQYF | TGCGCCAGCAGCTTGTCGCCTAGCGGAAACCAAGAGACCCAGTACTTC | TRBV5-1 | . | TRBJ2-5 | TRBD2
CASSQADRKEPQHF | TGCGCCAGCAGCCAAGCTGACAGGAAAGAGCCCCAGCATTTT | TRBV4-1 | . | TRBJ1-5 | .
CASSLAGPGELFF | TGTGCCAGCAGCTTGGCAGGTCCCGGGGAGCTGTTTTTT | TRBV5-4 | few | TRBJ2-2 | .
CASNPDRDGKLFF | TGTGCCAGCAACCCGGACAGGGATGGAAAACTGTTTTTT | TRBV2 | . | TRBJ1-4 | TRBD1
CAISVKGSGAGGELFF | TGTGCCATCAGTGTAAAGGGGAGCGGGGCTGGCGGGGAGCTGTTTTTT | TRBV10-3 | . | TRBJ2-2 | TRBD2
CASSTTGLEQYF | TGTGCCAGCAGTACGACAGGGCTCGAGCAGTACTTC | TRBV2 | . | TRBJ2-7 | TRBD1
CASSDGRGVDYGYTF | TGTGCCAGCAGTGACGGGCGGGGGGTAGACTATGGCTACACCTTC | TRBV6-1 | . | TRBJ1-2 | .
CASSSGQGQGYGYTF | TGCGCCAGCAGCTCTGGACAGGGGCAGGGCTATGGCTACACCTTC | TRBV5-1 | . | TRBJ1-2 | TRBD1
CASSLAGTQGSYGYTF | TGCGCCAGCAGCTTGGCCGGGACACAGGGATCCTATGGCTACACCTTC | TRBV5-1 | once | TRBJ1-2 | .
CASSPLGALNTEAFF | TGTGCCAGCAGCCCCCTAGGGGCGTTGAACACTGAAGCTTTCTTT | TRBV6-5 | . | TRBJ1-1 | .
CASSSQGSGEKLFF | TGCGCCAGCAGCTCACAGGGAAGTGGTGAAAAACTGTTTTTT | TRBV5-1 | . | TRBJ1-4 | .
CASSLVRQGAQNSPLHF | TGTGCCAGCAGCTTGGTTCGACAGGGGGCTCAAAATTCACCCCTCCACTTT | TRBV5-4 | once | TRBJ1-6 | TRBD1
CASSQWDSSYNEQFF | TGTGCCAGCAGCCAATGGGACAGTTCCTACAATGAGCAGTTCTTC | TRBV3-1/TRBV3-2 | . | TRBJ2-1 | TRBD1
CASRRENTGELFF | TGTGCCAGTCGGAGGGAGAACACCGGGGAGCTGTTTTTT | TRBV6-5 | many | TRBJ2-2 | .
CAAAAGVSSTDTQYF | TGTGCCGCGGCAGCAGGGGTTTCTAGCACAGATACGCAGTATTTT | TRBV6-5 | . | TRBJ2-3 | .
CASSFGTGYNEQFF | TGTGCCAGCAGCTTCGGGACAGGGTACAATGAGCAGTTCTTC | TRBV11-3 | . | TRBJ2-1 | TRBD1
CASSYLPDRSGANVLTF | TGTGCCAGCAGCTATCTTCCTGACAGGTCCGGGGCCAACGTCCTGACTTTC | TRBV9 | many | TRBJ2-6 | .
CATSDGLDGGELFF | TGTGCCACCAGTGATGGACTAGACGGCGGGGAGCTGTTTTTT | TRBV24-1 | . | TRBJ2-2 | TRBD2
CASSLSNRVLYGYTF | TGTGCCAGCAGCTTATCCAACAGGGTGCTCTATGGCTACACCTTC | TRBV5-6 | . | TRBJ1-2 | .
CASIGTGVGYTF | TGTGCCAGCATCGGGACAGGGGTCGGCTACACCTTC | TRBV2 | . | TRBJ1-2 | TRBD1
CASSLGHGFSSSHRTNEQFF | TGTGCCAGCAGCTTAGGACACGGTTTTTCGTCATCCCATAGGACTAATGAGCAGTTCTTC | TRBV7-6 | once | TRBJ2-1 | .
CASRSAGTAAYEQYF | TGTGCCAGTCGGTCGGCCGGGACAGCCGCCTACGAGCAGTACTTC | TRBV6-5 | . | TRBJ2-7 | TRBD1
CASSPLQGWETQYF | TGCGCCAGCAGCCCTCTACAGGGATGGGAGACCCAGTACTTC | TRBV4-1 | once | TRBJ2-5 | .
CASSHRTGLYGYTF | TGTGCCAGCAGCCACCGGACAGGGCTCTATGGCTACACCTTC | TRBV14 | . | TRBJ1-2 | TRBD1
CASSLPTSGSNEQFF | TGTGCCAGCAGCCTTCCGACTAGCGGGTCCAATGAGCAGTTCTTC | TRBV5-6 | once | TRBJ2-1 | TRBD2
CASSEPSVFYGYTF | TGTGCCAGCAGTGAACCCAGTGTCTTCTATGGCTACACCTTC | TRBV25-1 | . | TRBJ1-2 | .
CASIGAGRGFEKLFF | TGTGCCAGCATCGGAGCGGGCAGGGGGTTTGAAAAACTGTTTTTT | TRBV28 | . | TRBJ1-4 | TRBD1
CASSPGLATDTQYF | TGCGCCAGCAGTCCGGGACTAGCAACAGATACGCAGTATTTT | TRBV5-1 | . | TRBJ2-3 | TRBD2
CASSQGGDYSYEQYF | TGCGCCAGCAGCCAGGGAGGGGACTACTCCTACGAGCAGTACTTC | TRBV4-1 | . | TRBJ2-7 | TRBD2
CASRPQVYGYTF | TGTGCCAGCAGACCCCAGGTTTATGGCTACACCTTC | TRBV7-9 | . | TRBJ1-2 | .
CATSDSGGSGEKLFF | TGTGCCACCAGTGACTCCGGGGGGTCCGGAGAAAAACTGTTTTTT | TRBV24-1 | . | TRBJ1-4 | .
CASSQEGTLEQYF | TGTGCCAGCAGCCAAGAGGGGACACTAGAGCAGTACTTC | TRBV3-1/TRBV3-2 | . | TRBJ2-7 | .
CASSGTGPSSGNTIYF | TGTGCCAGCAGTGGGACAGGGCCGAGCTCTGGAAACACCATATATTTT | TRBV27 | . | TRBJ1-3 | TRBD1
CASSPAGGPNGYEQFF | TGTGCCAGCTCACCGGCGGGAGGGCCGAATGGTTATGAGCAGTTCTTC | TRBV18 | . | TRBJ2-1 | TRBD2
CAISGTGGAGELFF | TGTGCCATCTCCGGGACAGGGGGAGCCGGGGAGCTGTTTTTT | TRBV7-3 | few | TRBJ2-2 | TRBD1
CASSWSETMNTEAFF | TGCGCCAGCAGCTGGTCAGAAACCATGAACACTGAAGCTTTCTTT | TRBV5-1 | . | TRBJ1-1 | .
CSDRLAAGNEQFF | TGCAGCGACCGACTAGCGGCTGGGAATGAGCAGTTCTTC | TRBV29-1 | . | TRBJ2-1 | TRBD2